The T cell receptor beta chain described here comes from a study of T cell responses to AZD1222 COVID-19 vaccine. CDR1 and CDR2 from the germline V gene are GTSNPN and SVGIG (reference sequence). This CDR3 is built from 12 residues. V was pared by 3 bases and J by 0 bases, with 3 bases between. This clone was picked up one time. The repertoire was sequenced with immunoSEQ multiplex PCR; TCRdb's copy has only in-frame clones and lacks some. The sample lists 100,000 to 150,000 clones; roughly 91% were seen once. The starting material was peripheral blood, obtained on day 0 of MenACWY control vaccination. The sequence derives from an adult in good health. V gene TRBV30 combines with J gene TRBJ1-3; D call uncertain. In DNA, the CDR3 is TGTGCCTGGAGAGACTCTGGAAACACCATATATTTT. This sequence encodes CAWRDSGNTIYF.